The source of this T cell receptor (beta chain) is a study of cytomegalovirus exposure and HLA in healthy donors. Germline V CDR1 and CDR2: SGHRS, YFSETQ. Trimming removed 3 bases from V and 5 bases from J; junction bases left unmatched: 7. The length of the CDR3 is 17 residues. Generated by immunoSEQ multiplex PCR, the TCRdb table keeps only in-frame clones and is missing some. Here the sample spans around 190,000 clones, 85% being singletons. Sequenced material: PBMCs. This TCR came from a man between 18 and 29 years old in good health and CMV-seropositive. This chain connects TRBV5-1 to TRBJ2-3, with 15 bases lining up with TRBD2. The DNA of the CDR3 is TGCGCCAGCAGCTCGCGGGGACTAGCGGGAGGTGGAGATACGCAGTATTTT. This encodes CASSSRGLAGGGDTQYF.